A selection of T cell receptor beta chains follows, all from one sample in a study of T cells after yellow fever vaccination. TCRdb re-called the 5' RACE reads with MiXCR, one entry per CDR3 protein. The table records about 350,000 distinct CDR3 sequences, approximately 4% of them present only once. The sample in question was PBMCs, obtained 5 days after the yellow fever booster vaccination. Every receptor here comes from a man between 18 and 29 years old who received the YFV17D yellow fever vaccine. The CDR3 runs from the conserved cysteine through the conserved F or W. The D gene is left open where the match is weak. Only part of the rows carry a size: once, few, many, or a class if the clone is expanded.

v_call,clone_size,j_call,d_call,cdr3_aa,cdr3_nt
TRBV6-6,few,TRBJ1-5,.,CASSDTPGSNQPQHF,TGTGCCAGCAGTGACACCCCGGGGAGCAATCAGCCCCAGCATTTT
TRBV7-9,.,TRBJ2-7,.,CASSSRMGKRKQYF,TGTGCCAGCAGCTCGAGAATGGGGAAACGAAAACAGTACTTC
TRBV6-2/TRBV6-3,few,TRBJ2-3,.,CASSSLTLDTQYF,TGTGCCAGCAGTTCACTCACCCTCGATACGCAGTATTTT
TRBV5-5,.,TRBJ2-5,.,CASSSTGTWKETQYF,TGTGCCAGCAGCTCGACCGGGACTTGGAAGGAGACCCAGTACTTC
TRBV29-1,many,TRBJ2-1,.,CSSWGAGGNEQFF,TGCAGCTCTTGGGGGGCAGGTGGGAATGAGCAGTTCTTC
TRBV11-2,many,TRBJ2-7,.,CASSLDTAYEQYF,TGTGCCAGCAGCTTGGACACCGCCTACGAGCAGTACTTC
TRBV20-1,few,TRBJ1-6,.,CSARGGRGDNSPLHF,TGCAGTGCTAGGGGGGGTCGCGGGGATAATTCACCCCTCCACTTT
TRBV3-1,.,TRBJ2-7,TRBD1,CASSPGDRAPQQYF,TGTGCCAGCAGCCCGGGGGACAGGGCGCCCCAGCAGTACTTC
TRBV7-2,.,TRBJ1-1,.,CASSLAPRLNTEAFF,TGTGCCAGCAGCTTAGCCCCCCGGCTGAACACTGAAGCTTTCTTT
TRBV6-2/TRBV6-3,.,TRBJ1-5,.,CASSYWQGGYNQPQHF,TGTGCCAGCAGTTACTGGCAGGGAGGATACAATCAGCCCCAGCATTTT
TRBV4-3,few,TRBJ2-7,.,CASSQGGAGQETNEQYF,TGCGCCAGCAGCCAAGGGGGGGCGGGGCAGGAAACTAACGAGCAGTACTTC
TRBV6-5,few,TRBJ2-7,TRBD1,CASSPAGTGTYEQYF,TGTGCCAGCAGTCCAGCCGGGACAGGAACCTACGAGCAGTACTTC
TRBV27,few,TRBJ1-2,.,CASSPQTNNYGYTF,TGTGCCAGCAGTCCACAGACTAATAACTATGGCTACACCTTC
TRBV5-5,.,TRBJ2-1,.,CASSSDIYNEQFF,TGTGCCAGCAGCTCCGACATCTACAATGAGCAGTTCTTC
TRBV12-3/TRBV12-4,few,TRBJ1-1,TRBD1,CASRPRTGGMAEAFF,TGTGCCAGCAGACCCCGGACAGGGGGCATGGCTGAAGCTTTCTTT
TRBV19,few,TRBJ1-5,.,CASSLDRTRKPQHF,TGTGCCAGTAGTCTAGACCGGACCCGTAAGCCCCAGCATTTT
TRBV4-3,few,TRBJ2-3,.,CASSQELLMAQYF,TGCGCCAGCAGCCAAGAGCTACTTATGGCGCAGTATTTT
TRBV5-1,many,TRBJ2-3,TRBD2,CASTHGGVETDTQYF,TGCGCCAGCACCCACGGGGGGGTAGAAACAGATACGCAGTATTTT
TRBV5-1,.,TRBJ1-2,TRBD1,CASSLVGDRVVSGYTF,TGCGCCAGCAGCTTGGTTGGGGACAGGGTGGTTTCTGGCTACACCTTC
TRBV6-5,few,TRBJ2-7,.,CASSYIQGGSYEQYF,TGTGCCAGCAGTTACATCCAGGGGGGTTCCTACGAGCAGTACTTC
TRBV20-1,.,TRBJ1-1,TRBD1,CSARGDRGDTEAFF,TGCAGTGCTAGAGGGGACAGGGGCGACACTGAAGCTTTCTTT
TRBV7-9,few,TRBJ2-1,.,CASSYVANEQFF,TGTGCCAGCAGTTACGTGGCCAATGAGCAGTTCTTC
TRBV4-3,.,TRBJ2-3,.,CASSQFAGPSTDTQYF,TGCGCCAGCAGCCAGTTCGCAGGACCGAGCACAGATACGCAGTATTTT
TRBV24-1,few,TRBJ2-3,.,CATSDPLRQTTQYF,TGTGCCACCAGTGATCCCCTTCGACAGACCACGCAGTATTTT
TRBV5-1,many,TRBJ2-4,.,CASSVLGGNIQYF,TGCGCCAGCAGCGTACTAGGAGGAAACATTCAGTACTTC
TRBV6-1,many,TRBJ2-3,TRBD2,CASSGLAGGPDTQYF,TGTGCCAGCAGTGGACTAGCGGGGGGGCCAGATACGCAGTATTTT
TRBV2,.,TRBJ2-7,.,CASSSSGFEQYF,TGTGCCAGCAGTTCATCTGGGTTCGAGCAGTACTTC
TRBV5-6,many,TRBJ2-7,.,CASSLQGAYEQYF,TGTGCCAGCAGCTTGCAGGGAGCCTACGAGCAGTACTTC
TRBV2,few,TRBJ2-3,.,CASSGQSTDTQYF,TGTGCCAGCAGTGGACAGAGCACAGATACGCAGTATTTT
TRBV6-6,.,TRBJ2-1,.,CASSYGRLNEQFF,TGTGCCAGCAGTTACGGGCGCCTCAATGAGCAGTTCTTC
TRBV6-4,.,TRBJ1-2,.,CASRGPAGDNYGYTF,TGTGCCAGCAGGGGGCCAGCCGGCGATAACTATGGCTACACCTTC
TRBV7-9,few,TRBJ2-3,.,CASSKPGQRTDTQYF,TGTGCCAGCAGCAAACCGGGACAACGCACAGATACGCAGTATTTT
TRBV29-1,few,TRBJ1-2,.,CSVAAIAQEDYPLNYGYTF,TGCAGCGTTGCCGCTATCGCCCAGGAGGATTACCCCCTTAACTATGGCTACACCTTC
TRBV5-1,many,TRBJ2-7,TRBD2,CASSAGDKGGGSDEQYF,TGCGCCAGCAGCGCGGGGGATAAAGGCGGGGGTTCGGACGAGCAGTACTTC
TRBV5-1,many,TRBJ2-5,.,CASSFVGGETQYF,TGCGCCAGCAGCTTTGTAGGGGGGGAGACCCAGTACTTC
TRBV2,.,TRBJ2-5,.,CASRGGPLGETQYF,TGTGCCAGCAGGGGCGGTCCTCTGGGAGAGACCCAGTACTTC
TRBV11-2,few,TRBJ1-1,TRBD1,CATGTGFRGMRTEAFF,TGTGCCACAGGGACAGGGTTTAGGGGTATGAGGACTGAAGCTTTCTTT
TRBV7-2,.,TRBJ1-2,.,CASSLDANYGYTF,TGTGCCAGCAGCTTAGATGCTAACTATGGCTACACCTTC
TRBV7-6,.,TRBJ2-1,TRBD1,CASSSLEGAYNEQFF,TGTGCCAGCAGCTCCCTAGAGGGGGCTTACAATGAGCAGTTCTTC
TRBV6-2/TRBV6-3,few,TRBJ1-3,TRBD1,CASYRDRVANTIYF,TGTGCCAGCTACCGGGACAGGGTCGCGAACACCATATATTTT
TRBV29-1,.,TRBJ2-1,.,CSVEGPKYPWTANNEQFF,TGCAGCGTTGAGGGTCCCAAATATCCATGGACAGCCAACAATGAGCAGTTCTTC
TRBV6-2/TRBV6-3,few,TRBJ2-5,.,CASSYPDGQETQYF,TGTGCCAGCAGTTACCCAGACGGTCAAGAGACCCAGTACTTC
TRBV4-2,.,TRBJ2-3,.,CASSQIVSGYTDTQYF,TGTGCCAGCAGCCAAATAGTTAGCGGTTATACAGATACGCAGTATTTT
TRBV25-1,.,TRBJ1-1,.,CASSVGSLNTEAFF,TGTGCCAGCAGTGTGGGCAGTCTAAACACTGAAGCTTTCTTT
TRBV5-1,many,TRBJ2-1,TRBD1,CASSLDRGRRHLYNEQFF,TGCGCCAGCAGCTTGGACAGGGGGCGACGTCACCTTTACAATGAGCAGTTCTTC
TRBV29-1,.,TRBJ1-1,.,CSVERGLNTEAFF,TGCAGCGTTGAACGGGGGTTGAACACTGAAGCTTTCTTT
TRBV24-1,.,TRBJ2-2,TRBD1,CATSDSVKGQGATGELFF,TGTGCCACCAGTGATTCGGTAAAGGGACAGGGAGCCACCGGGGAGCTGTTTTTT
TRBV7-2,few,TRBJ1-1,.,CASSFLGSPLNTEAFF,TGTGCCAGCAGCTTCCTGGGGTCCCCATTGAACACTGAAGCTTTCTTT
TRBV6-5,many,TRBJ1-6,TRBD1,CASSRQGAQVSPLHF,TGTGCCAGCAGTCGACAGGGGGCGCAAGTATCACCCCTCCACTTT